The subject of this entry is one T cell receptor beta chain. What it recognizes is unknown. Clones were sequenced by immunoSEQ multiplex PCR, and TCRdb holds only the in-frame ones, with some missing. The sample contains fewer than 15,000 clones, 87% of which appear only once. This sample was taken from a study of OX40 agonist ivuxolimab in advanced cancers. Whole-study findings and limits: The antigens recognized by the expanded peripheral T cells, that is their antigen specificity, were not determined. Low normalized T-cell clonal expansion also characterized some of the nonresponders.

Sample: CD4+ or CD8+ T cells sorted from blood, taken in a trial of the OX40 agonist ivuxolimab. The clonotype was recovered from an adult with an advanced solid tumor such as melanoma, head and neck, liver or kidney cancer.

The CDR3 nucleotides read TGTGCCAGTAGCCCTGGGACGGCCCTCGAGCAGTACTTC. It codes for CASSPGTALEQYF. The rearrangement uses TRBV19 and TRBJ2-7; D assignment may be TRBD1 or TRBD2 (5 bases each). The V gene lost 6 bases and the J gene lost 6 bases, with 15 bases spanning the gap. The germline gives CDR1 LNHDA, CDR2 SQIVND (reference sequence). This CDR3 region has 13 residues.